This T cell receptor (beta chain) was retrieved from a study of OX40 agonist ivuxolimab in advanced cancers. The overall study: The drug used for patients, ivuxolimab, was an agonistic anti-OX40 (CD134) antibody. Cancers in dose escalation were hepatocellular, melanoma, renal cell and head and neck. Eligibility admitted prior anti-PD-1, anti-PD-L1 or anti-CTLA-4 therapy; around 38% had some.

V was cut by 3 bases and J by 4 bases, with 8 bases left in between. CDR1 and CDR2 (germline): WNHNN, SYGVQD (reference sequence). This CDR3 has 13 residues. Libraries were prepared by immunoSEQ multiplex PCR; TCRdb keeps only in-frame clonotypes and omits some of them. The repertoire holds around 75,000 clones, with roughly nine tenths as singletons. As to this clone: Its antigen is undetermined.

The study's findings and limits: Among the least clonally expanded were partial responders at 0.1-3.0 mg/kg.

This clonotype originated in an adult with an advanced solid tumor such as melanoma, head and neck, liver or kidney cancer. The sequencing used CD4+ or CD8+ T cells sorted from blood, collected in a trial of the OX40 agonist ivuxolimab. This chain joins TRBV10-1 and TRBJ2-3; D ambiguous. The CDR3 nucleotides are TGCGCCAGCAGTGATTACTACTCAGATACGCAGTATTTT. It codes for CASSDYYSDTQYF.